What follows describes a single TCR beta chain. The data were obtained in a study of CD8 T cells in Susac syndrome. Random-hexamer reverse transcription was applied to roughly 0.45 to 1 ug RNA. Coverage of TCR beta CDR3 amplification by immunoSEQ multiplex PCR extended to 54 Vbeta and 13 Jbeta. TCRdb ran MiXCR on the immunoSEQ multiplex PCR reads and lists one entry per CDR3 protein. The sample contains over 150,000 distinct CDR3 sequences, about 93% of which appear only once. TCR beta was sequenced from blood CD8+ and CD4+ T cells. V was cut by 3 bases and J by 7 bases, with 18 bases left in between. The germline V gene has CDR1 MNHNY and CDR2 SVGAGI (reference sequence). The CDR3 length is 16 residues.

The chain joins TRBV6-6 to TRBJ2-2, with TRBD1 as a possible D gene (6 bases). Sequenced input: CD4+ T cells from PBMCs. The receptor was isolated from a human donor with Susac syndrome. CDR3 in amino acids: CASSYRPNREHGELFF. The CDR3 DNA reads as TGTGCCAGCAGTTATCGGCCCAACAGGGAACACGGGGAGCTGTTTTTT.